The clone carrying this TCR beta chain was seen a handful of times. Its antigen remains unknown. This sample was included in a study of T-cell reconstitution after alpha-beta-depleted transplantation in children. V dropped 7 bases and J dropped 3 bases, with 13 bases sitting between them. CDR3 size: 13 residues. CDR1 and CDR2 from the germline V gene are SQVTM and ANQGSEA. Study-level results: Hyperexpanded clones declined; after one year, newly produced T cells mostly supplied diversity.

Preparing the TCRbeta library involved the use of unique molecular identifiers. MiXCR, run by TCRdb on the PCR reads, gives a single entry per CDR3 protein. This sample has about 830,000 distinct CDR3 sequences, with 15% to 20% found just once. The clonotype comes from a male patient younger than 18 who had a stem cell transplant for acute lymphoblastic leukemia, so the T cells may come from the graft donor. The chain is built from TRBV29-1 and TRBJ2-1; a weak D match, TRBD1 (6 bases). The input for sequencing was PBMCs, mostly from graft donor cells, taken 360 days after TCRalphabeta/CD19-depleted stem cell transplant. The CDR3 DNA sequence: TGCAGCGGTGGACAGATCCTCTACAATGAGCAGTTCTTC. Encoded protein: CSGGQILYNEQFF.